The present TCR beta chain was sequenced within a study of T-cell memory formation after mild COVID-19. From the 5' RACE reads, TCRdb called clonotypes with MiXCR, one entry per CDR3 protein. The repertoire holds about 90,000 distinct CDR3 sequences, with less than 15% as singletons. Study-level results: What remained unconfirmed was the SARS-CoV-2 specificity of second-wave clones peaking on day 37.

Germline V gene data show CDR1 as SGHRS and CDR2 as YFSETQ. The CDR3 covers 18 residues. After removal of 2 bases from V and 0 bases from J, the junction contained 5 bases not matched to a gene. This clonotype appeared a few times. Its target is not known. The chain couples TRBV5-1 to TRBJ2-2; TRBD2 matches 12 bases. The TCR was taken from a man younger than 30 who had mild COVID-19 (a few samples of this study predate the infection). Cell type and time point are not known. The source material was PBMCs or a T cell subset sorted from them (not recorded which). In DNA form, the CDR3 reads TGCGCCAGCAGCTTAGGACTAGCGGGGTTTGCGAACACCGGGGAGCTGTTTTTT. Amino acids: CASSLGLAGFANTGELFF.